This TCR beta chain was retrieved from a study of cytomegalovirus exposure and HLA in healthy donors. General study findings and limits: Productive rates of about 87% or about 30% were seen for most TCR beta V segments in an earlier analysis. TCR beta chains numbering some 150 were designated cytomegalovirus-associated. No immune exposure information besides CMV serostatus was available. CMV antigen specificity of a few CMV-associated chains was confirmed in vitro.

To note about this clone: The antigen is undetermined.

PCR was performed using 60 Vbeta and 13 Jbeta primers. Measured with immunoSEQ multiplex PCR; TCRdb has only the in-frame clones, and not every one. The table includes 140,000 or so clones, 76% detected once. The CDR3 loop spans 14 amino acids. CDR1 SGHDT and CDR2 YYEEEE come from the germline V gene. Trimming removed 4 bases from V and 10 bases from J, with 15 bases in between. Sequencing used PBMCs. The V and J genes are TRBV5-6 and TRBJ1-6, with a possible D match to TRBD1 (5 bases). The sequence came from a woman in her thirties or forties in good health and CMV-seronegative. Here the CDR3 DNA reads TGTGCCAGCAGCGAAAACAGGTTGGGCTCACCCCTCCACTTT. Translation: CASSENRLGSPLHF.